The 15 T cell receptor beta chains given below trace back to one sample, sequenced in a study of T cell changes during pregnancy in multiple sclerosis. Clones were sequenced by immunoSEQ multiplex PCR, and TCRdb holds only the in-frame ones, with some missing. The repertoire holds about 64,000 clones, 92% seen once, with roughly 1.5% in the top ten. This material consisted of peripheral blood, taken in the second trimester of pregnancy. Every receptor here comes from a female donor with multiple sclerosis, enrolled in a pregnancy study.

This clone has just a few counts. The chain joins TRBV30 to TRBJ1-1; 9 bases match TRBD1. V lost 5 bases, J lost 9 bases, and 13 bases stayed unmatched. The CDR3 is 14 amino acids. CDR1 GTSNPN and CDR2 SVGIG come from the germline V gene (reference sequence). The CDR3 DNA reads as TGTGCCTGGGGGAAAGGACAGGGGCTGGGGAAAGCTTTCTTT. Its translation: CAWGKGQGLGKAFF.

The chain joins TRBV6-5 to TRBJ1-5; D gene ambiguous. Trimming took off 2 bases at V and 6 bases at J, with 8 bases between the two ends. The CDR3 is 13 residues long. Germline assignment: CDR1 MNHEY and CDR2 SVGAGI. DNA for the CDR3: TGTGCCAGCAGTTACGGAGACGGTCAGCCCCAGCATTTT. The encoded protein is CASSYGDGQPQHF.

The chain is built from TRBV28 and TRBJ1-1; D might be TRBD1 (6 bases). Germline V CDR1 and CDR2: MDHEN, SYDVKM. Trimming took off 5 bases at V and 7 bases at J, with 11 bases between the two ends. The CDR3 runs 12 residues. For the CDR3, the DNA is TGTGCCAGCAGTACAGGGTCGGGTGAAGCTTTCTTT. It specifies CASSTGSGEAFF.

The CDR3 is CASSPRGGWGYEQFF. The CDR3 DNA reads TGTGCCAGCAGCCCGAGGGGGGGTTGGGGTTATGAGCAGTTCTTC. The chain links TRBV6-5 to TRBJ2-1, with D possibly TRBD2 on 7 matching bases. The ends were cut back, 6 bases at V and 8 bases at J, with 20 bases in the middle. Per the germline V gene, CDR1 is MNHEY and CDR2 is SVGAGI. The CDR3 covers 15 residues.

This chain uses TRBV2 with TRBJ2-2, with 7 nucleotides matching TRBD2. Germline lookup yields CDR1 SNHLY and CDR2 FYNNEI. The CDR3 totals 12 residues. V trimming: 5 bases; J trimming: 8 bases; junction bases outside the gene matches: 2. The CDR3 here is CASSWGGGELFF. CDR3 nucleotide sequence: TGTGCCAGCAGTTGGGGAGGGGGGGAGCTGTTTTTT.

The chain is built from TRBV27 and TRBJ2-7, with D perhaps matching TRBD2 (5 bases). V lost 3 bases, J lost 3 bases, and 9 bases lay in between. Germline CDR1 reads MNHEY; CDR2 reads SMNVEV (reference sequence). The CDR3 has 13 amino acids. The CDR3 coding sequence is TGTGCCAGCAGTTTGCAGCGGAGCTACGAGCAGTACTTC. Protein product: CASSLQRSYEQYF.

The chain carries TRBV9 and TRBJ2-7; perhaps TRBD2 as D (5 bases). Germline V CDR1 and CDR2: SGDLS, YYNGEE. V lost 0 bases to trimming and J lost 6 bases, with 10 bases between them. The CDR3 is made up of 13 amino acids. CDR3 sequence: CASSVGGSAEQYF. The CDR3 region has the DNA TGTGCCAGCAGCGTAGGAGGTAGCGCCGAGCAGTACTTC.

The rearrangement links TRBV27 to TRBJ2-7; TRBD2 is a possible D gene (6 bases). V lost 5 bases and J lost 6, with 14 bases in between. The CDR3 is made up of 13 amino acids. Looked up from germline, CDR1 is MNHEY and CDR2 is SMNVEV (reference sequence). The CDR3 protein is CASSHRRGGEQYF. The CDR3 bases are TGTGCCAGCAGTCATCGCCGGGGAGGCGAGCAGTACTTC.

CDR3 protein: CASTLLSGLAGNNEQFF. As DNA, the CDR3 is TGTGCCAGTACACTCCTTTCGGGACTAGCGGGAAACAATGAGCAGTTCTTC. The V call is TRBV19, the J call TRBJ2-1; 13 bases are a match to TRBD2. Per the germline V gene, CDR1 is LNHDA and CDR2 is SQIVND (reference sequence). Trimming took 7 bases from V and 5 from J; bases not matched to a gene: 11. This CDR3 spans 17 amino acids.

V and J are TRBV7-9 and TRBJ1-2; the match to TRBD1 covers 8 bases. The CDR3 is 15 amino acids. V dropped 0 bases and J dropped 4; count of bases not matched to a gene: 4. Germline V gene sequence: CDR1 SEHNR, CDR2 FQNEAQ (reference sequence). Here the CDR3 reads CASSLAGQGSYGYTF. DNA of the CDR3: TGTGCCAGCAGCTTAGCTGGACAGGGTTCCTATGGCTACACCTTC.

The chain joins TRBV7-8 to TRBJ2-1, with D maybe TRBD1 (5 bases). V was clipped by 6 bases and J by 4 bases, with 16 bases between them. Germline CDR1 SGHVS, CDR2 FQNEAQ. The CDR3 has 15 amino acids. CDR3 in amino acids: CASSERTSTYNEQFF. DNA for the CDR3: TGTGCCAGCAGTGAACGGACATCGACTTACAATGAGCAGTTCTTC.

The chain has TRBV30 and TRBJ2-2; D not resolved. The CDR3 is 13 amino acids. Trimming shortened V by 3 bases and J by 4 bases, and 9 bases separated the two germline ends. Germline V CDR1 and CDR2: GTSNPN, SVGIG (reference sequence). Here the CDR3 reads CAWRPKLTGELFF. In DNA form, the CDR3 reads TGTGCCTGGAGGCCCAAGCTCACCGGGGAGCTGTTTTTT. The variable domain in full, with the rest retrieved from reference TRBV30 and TRBJ2-2, is SQTIHQWPATLVQPVGSPLSLECTVEGTSNPNLYWYRQAAGRGLQLLFYSVGIGQISSEVPQNLSASRPQDRQFILSSKKLLLSDSGFYLCAWRPKLTGELFFGEGSRLTVL.

V and J are TRBV5-1 and TRBJ2-7; tentative D call: TRBD2 (6 bases). CDR3 length: 14 residues. Deletions cut 9 bases from V and 4 bases from J, with 20 bases between. The germline CDR1 and CDR2 sequences are SGHRS and YFSETQ. DNA of the CDR3: TGCGCCATCCCAGGCGCAGGGAGGAAGTACGAGCAGTACTTC. Translated, it gives CAIPGAGRKYEQYF.

This sequence joins TRBV18 and TRBJ2-7; 7 bases agree with TRBD2. CDR3 size: 16 residues. V lost 4 bases and J lost 4; bases outside the gene matches: 13. The germline CDR1 and CDR2 sequences are KGHSH and LQKENI. The CDR3 DNA reads as TGTGCCAGCTCACAAATGGAGGCCGGGGAGGGGTACGAGCAGTACTTC. Its translation is CASSQMEAGEGYEQYF.

The chain combines TRBV9 with TRBJ2-5; 9 positions agree with TRBD2. With V trimmed by 6 bases and J by 4 bases, 10 bases remained unmatched. The length of the CDR3 is 15 residues. The germline gives CDR1 SGDLS, CDR2 YYNGEE. The CDR3 sequence: CASTLSGRSTETQYF. CDR3 nucleotide sequence: TGTGCCAGCACCTTAAGCGGGAGGTCGACAGAGACCCAGTACTTC.